These T cell receptor beta chains were read from a single sample in a study of beta chain features in type 1 diabetes. The assay was immunoSEQ multiplex PCR, and TCRdb's table has in-frame clones only and misses some. The repertoire holds 150,000 to 190,000 clones, with less than 9.5% as singletons. Material: central memory CD4+ T cells from blood. The receptors derive from a man aged 18 to 30 in good health. The CDR3 runs from the conserved cysteine through the conserved F or W. The D gene is left open where the match is weak. The size entry is marked missing in some rows and otherwise reads once, few, many or a size class.

TRBJ1-3,-,few,TRBV5-4,CASSSGLISGNTIYF,TGTGCCAGCAGCTCCGGACTGATCTCTGGAAACACCATATATTTT
TRBJ1-1,-,-,TRBV6-5,CASSPRTGNTEAFF,TGTGCCAGCAGTCCTCGAACCGGGAACACTGAAGCTTTCTTT
TRBJ1-2,-,-,TRBV21-1,CASSKGDREGYTF,TGTGCCAGCAGCAAAGGAGACAGGGAGGGCTACACCTTC
TRBJ2-1,TRBD2,many,TRBV9,CASSDRTSVANEQFF,TGTGCCAGCAGCGACCGGACTAGCGTTGCCAATGAGCAGTTCTTC
TRBJ1-6,-,few,TRBV6-6,CASSYSTGNSPLHF,TGTGCCAGCAGTTACTCGACGGGGAATTCACCCCTCCACTTT
TRBJ2-1,TRBD2,-,TRBV7-3,CASSLRGGSSYNEQFF,TGTGCCAGCAGCTTAAGGGGAGGGAGCTCCTACAATGAGCAGTTCTTC
TRBJ2-7,-,many,TRBV7-9,CASSTITGKMDEQYF,TGTGCCAGCAGCACCATCACGGGGAAGATGGACGAGCAGTACTTC
TRBJ1-2,-,few,TRBV28,CASSLQEYGYTF,TGTGCCAGCAGTCTACAGGAGTATGGCTACACCTTC
TRBJ1-1,TRBD1,-,TRBV28,CASSAFTGGLTEAFF,TGTGCCAGCAGTGCTTTTACAGGGGGCCTCACTGAAGCTTTCTTT
TRBJ1-5,-,few,TRBV28,CASPATENTWTVNQPQHF,TGTGCCAGCCCCGCCACCGAAAACACCTGGACAGTTAATCAGCCCCAGCATTTT
TRBJ2-7,-,few,TRBV15,CATSREQHTPYEQYF,TGTGCCACCAGCAGAGAACAGCACACCCCCTACGAGCAGTACTTC